This T cell receptor beta chain was recorded in a study of T cell repertoires in cytomegalovirus infection. Study-level information: Public TCR beta signature analysis indicated the presence of both CMV infection and matching HLA type. Study findings and constraints: HLA-C-restricted CMV-specific TCR beta clonotypes were dominant in the ex vivo response. Totalled public TCR beta family frequency picked out people who carried CMV plus the relevant HLA.

CDR3 length equals 14 residues. The V gene's germline CDR1 is SEHNR and CDR2 FQNEAQ (reference sequence). The ends were cut back, 1 base at V and 3 bases at J, with 10 bases in the middle. MiXCR, applied by TCRdb to the reads, yields one record per CDR3 protein. Here the sample spans about 900,000 distinct CDR3 sequences, roughly 30% being singletons. This clonotype has a count of ten or more. As yet, its antigen is unknown. This sample comprised cultured CD8+ T cells from PBMCs, obtained from culture after CMV antigen stimulation. This receptor was identified in a human donor in good health (CMV status not recorded). Some clones in this sample may be carry-over from other donors' samples. This sequence joins TRBV7-9 and TRBJ2-7; a possible D gene is TRBD1 (5 bases). The CDR3: CASSLGQLFYEQYF. CDR3 bases: TGTGCCAGCAGCTTAGGACAGCTTTTCTACGAGCAGTACTTC. Drawing the rest from reference TRBV7-9 and TRBJ2-7, the complete variable domain is DTGVSQNPRHKITKRGQNVTFRCDPISEHNRLYWYRQTLGQGPEFLTYFQNEAQLEKSRLLSDRFSAERPKGSFSTLEIQRTEQGDSAMYLCASSLGQLFYEQYFGPGTRLTVT.